The clone carrying this TCR beta chain was seen at least ten times. The target antigen is unknown. The record originates from a study of T-cell reconstitution after alpha-beta-depleted transplantation in children. Points from the study as a whole: Alpha-beta T cells present about two months after transplant were reported to originate from several hundred expanded graft clones.

As it was prepared, the TCRbeta library received unique molecular identifiers. TCRdb used MiXCR to reprocess the PCR reads, holding one entry per CDR3 protein. The sample includes 490,000 or so distinct CDR3 sequences, about 10% of them seen just once. The trim removed 10 bases at V and 6 bases at J, leaving 2 bases unmatched. The CDR3 runs 11 residues. Germline CDR1 reads LNHDA; CDR2 reads SQIVND (reference sequence). The sample was PBMCs, taken before TCRalphabeta/CD19-depleted stem cell transplant. The TCR sequence derives from a child aged 2-15 years with inherited bone marrow failure, due to receive a stem cell transplant. This chain uses TRBV19 with TRBJ2-5; 10 bases align to TRBD1. The CDR3 DNA reads TGTGCCACGGGACAGGGGAAGACCCAGTACTTC. This gives the protein CATGQGKTQYF.